This T cell receptor beta chain was recovered during a study of cytomegalovirus exposure and HLA in healthy donors. Study-level findings and limits: It was shown in a later analysis that HLA-associated TCR beta chains were more clonally expanded than other, equally common chains.

Details on this clone: Its antigen is unidentified.

The V segment lost 4 bases and the J segment 2 bases; nucleotides outside the gene matches: 7. The CDR3 runs to 16 residues. Looked up from germline, CDR1 is KGHSH and CDR2 is LQKENI. Vbeta (60) and Jbeta (13) primers were used in the PCR. Profiling relied on immunoSEQ multiplex PCR, and the TCRdb table lists in-frame clones only, not all of them. Here the sample spans around 100,000 clones, around 80% being singletons. The sequence came from a woman between 40 and 55 years old in good health and CMV-seronegative. The sequenced material came from PBMCs. V is TRBV18 and J is TRBJ2-1, with 8 nucleotides matching TRBD2. CDR3 loop: CASSLLRGGTYNEQFF. CDR3 bases: TGTGCCAGCTCACTTCTTCGGGGGGGAACCTACAATGAGCAGTTCTTC. The variable domain in full, with the rest retrieved from reference TRBV18 and TRBJ2-1, is NAGVMQNPRHLVRRRGQEARLRCSPMKGHSHVYWYRQLPEEGLKFMVYLQKENIIDESGMPKERFSAEFPKEGPSILRIQQVVRGDSAAYFCASSLLRGGTYNEQFFGPGTRLTVL.